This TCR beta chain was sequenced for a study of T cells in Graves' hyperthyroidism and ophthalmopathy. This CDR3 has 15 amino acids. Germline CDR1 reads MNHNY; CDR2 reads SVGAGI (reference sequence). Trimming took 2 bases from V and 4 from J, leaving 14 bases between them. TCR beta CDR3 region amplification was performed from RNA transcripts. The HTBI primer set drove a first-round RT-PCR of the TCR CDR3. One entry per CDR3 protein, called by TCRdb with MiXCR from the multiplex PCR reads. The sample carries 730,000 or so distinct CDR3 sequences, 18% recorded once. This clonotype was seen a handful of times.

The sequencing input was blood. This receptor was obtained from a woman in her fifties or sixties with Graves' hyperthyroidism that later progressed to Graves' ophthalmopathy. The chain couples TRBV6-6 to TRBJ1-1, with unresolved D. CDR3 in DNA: TGTGCCAGCAGTTACGGGCCCAAGGGTAGCACTGAAGCTTTCTTT. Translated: CASSYGPKGSTEAFF.